Listed below are T cell receptor beta chains from one sample, sequenced in a study of T-cell memory formation after mild COVID-19. TCRdb re-called the 5' RACE reads through MiXCR, storing one row per CDR3 protein. The data show approximately 260,000 distinct CDR3 sequences, around 15% seen once. Input material: PBMCs or a T cell subset sorted from them (not recorded which). These receptors all stem from a young man who had mild COVID-19 (a few samples of this study predate the infection). Cell type and time point are not known. CDR3s include the opening cysteine and the closing phenylalanine or tryptophan. The order of the fields is V gene, D gene, J gene, clone size, CDR3 DNA, CDR3 protein. A D gene is named only where the DNA matches it firmly. For some rows the clone size is stated as once, few or many, or as a class when expanded; others skip it.

V gene: TRBV4-1; D gene: .; J gene: TRBJ2-3; clone size: many; CDR3 DNA: TGCGCCAGCAGCCAAGAGGGACCTAGCGCGGATACGCAGTATTTT; CDR3 protein: CASSQEGPSADTQYF
V gene: TRBV5-1; D gene: TRBD2; J gene: TRBJ2-2; clone size: .; CDR3 DNA: TGCGCCAGCAGCTTGGTGGGACTAGCGGCCGGGGAGCTGTTTTTT; CDR3 protein: CASSLVGLAAGELFF
V gene: TRBV12-3/TRBV12-4; D gene: TRBD1; J gene: TRBJ1-2; clone size: .; CDR3 DNA: TGTGCCAGCAACGACAGGGTGGGCTATGGCTACACCTTC; CDR3 protein: CASNDRVGYGYTF
V gene: TRBV5-1; D gene: TRBD1; J gene: TRBJ1-1; clone size: .; CDR3 DNA: TGCGCCAGCAGCTCCGACAGGGTTGAAGCTTTCTTT; CDR3 protein: CASSSDRVEAFF
V gene: TRBV9; D gene: TRBD1; J gene: TRBJ1-6; clone size: .; CDR3 DNA: TGTGCCAGCAGCCCATCCAGGGGACAGGGGAATTCACCCCTCCACTTT; CDR3 protein: CASSPSRGQGNSPLHF
V gene: TRBV11-3; D gene: .; J gene: TRBJ2-1; clone size: .; CDR3 DNA: TGTGCCAGCAGCTTAGGCGAGATCGGCCGGTTCGACAATGAGCAGTTCTTC; CDR3 protein: CASSLGEIGRFDNEQFF
V gene: TRBV4-1; D gene: .; J gene: TRBJ2-3; clone size: .; CDR3 DNA: TGCGCCAGCAGCCGGCGGGCTACAACTAGCACAGATACGCAGTATTTT; CDR3 protein: CASSRRATTSTDTQYF
V gene: TRBV21-1; D gene: .; J gene: TRBJ1-1; clone size: few; CDR3 DNA: TGTGCCAGCAGCAAAGTCTCGGGTTACCTCTGGGTCACTGAAGCTTTCTTT; CDR3 protein: CASSKVSGYLWVTEAFF
V gene: TRBV24-1; D gene: .; J gene: TRBJ2-2; clone size: .; CDR3 DNA: TGTGCCACCAATCCCGGGGGGCAGAACACCGGGGAGCTGTTTTTT; CDR3 protein: CATNPGGQNTGELFF
V gene: TRBV7-9; D gene: .; J gene: TRBJ2-7; clone size: many; CDR3 DNA: TGTGCCAGCAGCTTAGGGGGGGCCGCCTACGAGCAGTACTTC; CDR3 protein: CASSLGGAAYEQYF
V gene: TRBV4-2; D gene: .; J gene: TRBJ2-3; clone size: .; CDR3 DNA: TGTGCCAGCAGCCAAGACAAGGGAGGCCCAGATACGCAGTATTTT; CDR3 protein: CASSQDKGGPDTQYF
V gene: TRBV4-1; D gene: .; J gene: TRBJ1-2; clone size: few; CDR3 DNA: TGCGCCAGCAGCCAAGGAGGGCAGAACTATGGCTACACCTTC; CDR3 protein: CASSQGGQNYGYTF
V gene: TRBV6-1; D gene: .; J gene: TRBJ2-1; clone size: few; CDR3 DNA: TGTGCCAGCAGGGGGACTCGGGGCCTGGGTATTTATGAGCAGTTCTTC; CDR3 protein: CASRGTRGLGIYEQFF
V gene: TRBV7-2; D gene: .; J gene: TRBJ1-1; clone size: .; CDR3 DNA: TGTGCCAGCAGTCCAGTAGGTTTGAACACTGAAGCTTTCTTT; CDR3 protein: CASSPVGLNTEAFF
V gene: TRBV5-1; D gene: TRBD2; J gene: TRBJ2-1; clone size: .; CDR3 DNA: TGCGCCAGCCAGACTAGCGGGGGGGCCGATGAGCAGTTCTTC; CDR3 protein: CASQTSGGADEQFF
V gene: TRBV6-6; D gene: .; J gene: TRBJ1-4; clone size: .; CDR3 DNA: TGTGCCAGCAGTTACGGGGTGTATGATGAAAAACTGTTTTTT; CDR3 protein: CASSYGVYDEKLFF
V gene: TRBV6-4; D gene: TRBD2; J gene: TRBJ2-1; clone size: .; CDR3 DNA: TGTGCCAGCTCCTCATGGGCGGGGGGCTCCTACAATGAGCAGTTCTTC; CDR3 protein: CASSSWAGGSYNEQFF
V gene: TRBV5-6; D gene: .; J gene: TRBJ2-3; clone size: .; CDR3 DNA: TGTGCCAGCAGCTTCCGGGGGATTCTCACAGATACGCAGTATTTT; CDR3 protein: CASSFRGILTDTQYF
V gene: TRBV4-3; D gene: .; J gene: TRBJ2-7; clone size: many; CDR3 DNA: TGCGCCAGCAGCCAAGATCGGAGTGGGGGATCGGGGTACGAGCAGTACTTC; CDR3 protein: CASSQDRSGGSGYEQYF
V gene: TRBV29-1; D gene: .; J gene: TRBJ1-4; clone size: few; CDR3 DNA: TGCAGCGTCACGGGACGGGGGAATGAAAAACTGTTTTTT; CDR3 protein: CSVTGRGNEKLFF
V gene: TRBV28; D gene: TRBD1; J gene: TRBJ1-5; clone size: .; CDR3 DNA: TGTGCCAGCACCAGGGGGGACGGATTCAATCAGCCCCAGCATTTT; CDR3 protein: CASTRGDGFNQPQHF
V gene: TRBV11-2; D gene: TRBD1; J gene: TRBJ2-3; clone size: few; CDR3 DNA: TGTGCCAGCAGGTTCGGGACAGGGTTGTCAGATACGCAGTATTTT; CDR3 protein: CASRFGTGLSDTQYF
V gene: TRBV20-1; D gene: .; J gene: TRBJ2-7; clone size: .; CDR3 DNA: TGCAGTGCTCCCACCTCGTCTATAACCTCCTACGAGCAGTACTTC; CDR3 protein: CSAPTSSITSYEQYF
V gene: TRBV4-1; D gene: TRBD1; J gene: TRBJ2-3; clone size: few; CDR3 DNA: TGCGCCAGCAGCCCTCGGGACAGCCCCGATACGCAGTATTTT; CDR3 protein: CASSPRDSPDTQYF
V gene: TRBV6-6; D gene: .; J gene: TRBJ2-7; clone size: few; CDR3 DNA: TGTGCCAGCAGCCCCGCCCAGTACGAGCAGTACTTC; CDR3 protein: CASSPAQYEQYF
V gene: TRBV4-1; D gene: .; J gene: TRBJ1-2; clone size: few; CDR3 DNA: TGCGCCAGCAGCCAAGGATCTACCCCCGGGGGTCCCTATGGCTACACCTTC; CDR3 protein: CASSQGSTPGGPYGYTF
V gene: TRBV18; D gene: TRBD1; J gene: TRBJ1-2; clone size: few; CDR3 DNA: TGTGCCAGCTCACCTCCGGGACAGGCGCCAGCTAACTATGGCTACACCTTC; CDR3 protein: CASSPPGQAPANYGYTF
V gene: TRBV4-1; D gene: TRBD1; J gene: TRBJ1-4; clone size: .; CDR3 DNA: TGCGCCAGCAGCCAAGATTGGGGACAGGGGGAGGAAAAACTGTTTTTT; CDR3 protein: CASSQDWGQGEEKLFF
V gene: TRBV12-3/TRBV12-4; D gene: .; J gene: TRBJ1-1; clone size: .; CDR3 DNA: TGTGCCAGCAGCCCTGCGGCATTCAACACTGAAGCTTTCTTT; CDR3 protein: CASSPAAFNTEAFF
V gene: TRBV5-1; D gene: .; J gene: TRBJ2-7; clone size: few; CDR3 DNA: TGCGCCAGCAGCCCGGGGGCAGGGGGTACAGTGTTCACTTACGAGCAGTACTTC; CDR3 protein: CASSPGAGGTVFTYEQYF